The 10 T cell receptor beta chains given below trace back to one sample, sequenced in a study of response to subunit inactivated influenza vaccine. TCRdb independently ran MiXCR on the RT-PCR reads; one entry per CDR3 protein. The profile shows about half a million distinct CDR3 sequences, about a tenth of them singletons. This specimen consisted of PBMCs from blood, obtained 40 to 50 days after vaccination. The receptor set was obtained from a man aged 50 or older who received an inactivated influenza vaccine.

Ten or more counts support this clonotype. This chain's CDR3 is CSAGDTEAFF. The DNA for the CDR3 is TGCAGCGCGGGAGACACTGAAGCTTTCTTT. This chain joins TRBV29-1 and TRBJ1-1; no reliable D call. Germline CDR1 reads SQVTM; CDR2 reads ANQGSEA. The CDR3 sequence is 10 residues long. V was clipped by 7 bases and J by 3 bases, with 6 bases between them.

This clonotype was found many times. This chain connects TRBV10-3 to TRBJ2-7, with D perhaps matching TRBD2 (5 bases). The CDR3 is 13 amino acids. Germline loops: CDR1 ENHRY, CDR2 SYGVKD. V lost 0 bases, J lost 2 bases, and 5 bases lay in between. CDR3 region: CAISESRAYEQYF. In nucleotides, the CDR3 is TGTGCCATCAGTGAGTCGCGGGCCTACGAGCAGTACTTC.

This clonotype has a handful of counts. The CDR3: CASRRSGLAHYEQYF. Here the CDR3 DNA reads TGTGCCAGCAGGCGGTCGGGACTAGCGCACTACGAGCAGTACTTC. V gene TRBV7-2 combines with J gene TRBJ2-7, with 10 positions matching TRBD2. Germline values: CDR1 SGHTA, CDR2 FQGNSA. The CDR3 is 15 amino acids. The trim removed 6 bases at V and 3 bases at J, leaving 8 bases unmatched. Complete variable domain (other parts from reference TRBV7-2 and TRBJ2-7): GAGVSQSPSNKVTEKGKDVELRCDPISGHTALYWYRQSLGQGLEFLIYFQGNSAPDKSGLPSDRFSAERTGGSVSTLTIQRTQQEDSAVYLCASRRSGLAHYEQYFGPGTRLTVT.

This clonotype was seen a handful of times. This chain joins TRBV12-3 or TRBV12-4 and TRBJ2-1, with a possible D match to TRBD2 (5 bases). Trimming stripped 6 bases from V and 10 bases from J, with 16 bases between. The CDR3 runs to 13 residues. CDR3 DNA sequence: TGTGCCAGCAGGCAAGACTACCCCGAAGAGCAGTTCTTC. It yields the protein CASRQDYPEEQFF.

This clonotype came up many times. The rearrangement joins TRBV5-1 to TRBJ2-6; D not resolved. Germline V gene lookup returns CDR1 SGHRS and CDR2 YFSETQ. The CDR3 has 14 residues. With 5 bases removed from V and 0 bases from J, the gap between germline ends came to 6 bases. CDR3 DNA sequence: TGCGCCAGCAGTCAAAGCTCTGGGGCCAACGTCCTGACTTTC. It is translated as CASSQSSGANVLTF.

This clonotype was seen many times. The V and J genes are TRBV29-1 and TRBJ1-1; D not resolved. This CDR3 region has 11 residues. V lost 7 bases and J lost 0, with 6 bases in between. Germline V gives CDR1 SQVTM, CDR2 ANQGSEA. The CDR3 loop is CSGVLNTEAFF. In DNA, the CDR3 is TGCAGCGGGGTCCTGAACACTGAAGCTTTCTTT.

The chain has TRBV28 and TRBJ1-2, with D possibly matching TRBD1 (5 bases). CDR1 is MDHEN, CDR2 SYDVKM, per germline. The V end was cut by 6 bases, the J end by 5 bases, with 10 bases between. The CDR3 spans 12 residues. The CDR3, as DNA: TGTGCCAGCAGGCGACAGAAGTATGGCTACACCTTC. Residues: CASRRQKYGYTF.

The chain has TRBV6-5 and TRBJ2-7; TRBD2 matches at 12 bases. The J segment lost 5 bases and the V segment lost 0 bases, leaving 2 bases of the junction unmatched. The CDR3 extends over 15 amino acids. Per the germline V gene, CDR1 is MNHEY and CDR2 is SVGAGI. CDR3 sequence: CASSYSTSGRHEQYF. The DNA of the CDR3 is TGTGCCAGCAGTTACTCGACTAGCGGGAGACACGAGCAGTACTTC.

On this clonotype itself: It is likely a read error, because the conserved phenylalanine at the end of the CDR3 is missing. V is TRBV12-3 or TRBV12-4 and J is TRBJ2-5; D might be TRBD2 (6 bases). Trimming left V 2 bases short and J 3 bases short, with 10 bases between. The CDR3 loop spans 14 amino acids. The CDR3 DNA reads as TGTGCCAGCAGTTTATGGACTACCAAAGAGACCCAGTACTAC. Translation gives CASSLWTTKETQYY.

This clonotype was seen at least ten times. The chain joins TRBV20-1 to TRBJ2-7; 12 positions match TRBD2. After removal of 0 bases from V and 5 bases from J, the junction contained 11 bases not matched to a gene. The CDR3 consists of 17 residues. The germline V gene has CDR1 DFQATT and CDR2 SNEGSKA (reference sequence). CDR3 amino acids: CSARDFRRLAGANEQYF. The CDR3 DNA follows: TGCAGTGCTAGAGATTTCCGGAGACTAGCGGGAGCTAACGAGCAGTACTTC.